The T cell receptor (beta chain) under discussion was sequenced for a study of control samples from healthy donors and cancer patients. Here immunoSEQ multiplex PCR was the method, and the copy in TCRdb shows in-frame clones only, minus some. Of under 200,000 clones detected, roughly nine tenths appear once; the ten largest clones hold over 1.2%. There are 15 residues in the CDR3. Trimming took 1 base from V and 2 from J; bases not matched to a gene: 3. CDR1 is SEHNR, CDR2 FQNEAQ, per germline (reference sequence). J is TRBJ2-3 and V is TRBV7-9, with 7 nucleotides matching TRBD2. This clonotype was obtained from a woman in her twenties or thirties in good health. The material sequenced was blood. CDR3 nucleotides: TGTGCCAGCAGCTTAGAGGGGACTAACACAGATACGCAGTATTTT. Translating gives CASSLEGTNTDTQYF.